Shown below are 24 T cell receptor beta chains from a single sample sequenced in a study of blood T cell repertoires in COVID-19. Data came from immunoSEQ multiplex PCR; TCRdb stores just in-frame clones and leaves some out. The table includes roughly 180,000 clones, about 82% detected once. Sequenced material: peripheral blood. The source of these receptors is a woman in her twenties or thirties with acute or convalescent COVID-19.

CDR3 protein: CASSIDHYSLNTEAFF. The CDR3 DNA reads as TGTGCCAGTAGTATAGATCATTACAGTTTGAACACTGAAGCTTTCTTT. The V call is TRBV19, the J call TRBJ1-1; D not certain. CDR1 LNHDA and CDR2 SQIVND come from the germline V gene (reference sequence). Deletions cut 0 bases from V and 0 bases from J, with 11 bases between. The CDR3 runs 16 residues.

The V gene is TRBV2, the J gene TRBJ1-2, with 7 nucleotides matching TRBD1. Per the germline V gene, CDR1 is SNHLY and CDR2 is FYNNEI. The trim removed 6 bases at V and 7 bases at J, leaving 5 bases unmatched. CDR3 length: 12 amino acids. The CDR3 bases are TGTGCCAGCAGGGCCGACAGGGCTGGCTACACCTTC. Its translation: CASRADRAGYTF.

V gene TRBV20-1 combines with J gene TRBJ2-1; TRBD1 matches at 7 bases. Looked up from germline, CDR1 is DFQATT and CDR2 is SNEGSKA (reference sequence). The CDR3 contains 14 residues. V shed 3 bases, J shed 8 bases, and the junction held 10 bases outside the gene matches. CDR3 region: CSASSGVQGYEQFF. In nucleotides, the CDR3 is TGCAGTGCTAGTAGTGGGGTACAGGGGTATGAGCAGTTCTTC.

This clone was seen a handful of times. The chain joins TRBV4-1 to TRBJ1-5; 9 nucleotides align to TRBD1. Trimming at V came to 7 bases and at J to 9 bases, leaving 13 bases not matched to a gene. Germline CDR1 and CDR2: MGHRA and YSYEKL. CDR3 length: 15 amino acids. CDR3 nucleotide sequence: TGCGCCAGCACCCCAGGACAGGGGCAGGTAAGGCCCCAGCATTTT. This gives the protein CASTPGQGQVRPQHF.

J is TRBJ2-2 and V is TRBV4-2; 7 positions agree with TRBD2. CDR1 is LGHNA and CDR2 is YNFKEQ in the germline V gene. This CDR3 has 18 amino acids. V dropped 4 bases and J dropped 0; count of bases not matched to a gene: 11. In nucleotides, the CDR3 is TGTGCCAGCAGCCCAGGGCCCGGGGGGAGGGCGAACACCGGGGAGCTGTTTTTT. Translated: CASSPGPGGRANTGELFF.

This chain links TRBV6-2 or TRBV6-3 with TRBJ1-2; perhaps TRBD1 as D (6 bases). From germline, CDR1 is MNHEY and CDR2 SVGEGT. Trimming removed 2 bases from V and 8 bases from J, with 15 bases in between. The CDR3 has 14 amino acids. In DNA, the CDR3 is TGTGCCAGCAGTTACCCCGGACAGCTTTGGGGCTACACCTTC. Amino acid sequence: CASSYPGQLWGYTF.

V usage is TRBV19 and J usage is TRBJ1-1; TRBD1 matches 9 bases. The CDR3 length is 13 residues. Germline V CDR1 and CDR2: LNHDA, SQIVND (reference sequence). V was clipped by 7 bases and J by 3 bases; unmatched bases: 3. The CDR3 bases are TGTGCCAGTAACACAGGGGGCTACACTGAAGCTTTCTTT. It encodes CASNTGGYTEAFF.

This clone was seen just once. V and J are TRBV12-3 or TRBV12-4 and TRBJ2-1, with 11 bases aligning to TRBD2. V shed 6 bases and J 10 bases; nucleotides not matched to a gene: 5. CDR3 length equals 13 residues. The chain's CDR3 is CASSELAGEEQFF. In nucleotides, the CDR3 is TGTGCCAGCAGCGAACTAGCGGGAGAGGAGCAGTTCTTC.

CDR3 sequence: CASSQGNSGSWGNIQYF. The CDR3 nucleotides are TGTGCCAGCAGCCAGGGGAATAGCGGGAGCTGGGGAAACATTCAGTACTTC. The rearrangement uses TRBV11-3 and TRBJ2-4; TRBD2 aligns across 9 bases. Losses at the gene ends were 5 bases for V and 6 bases for J; bases not matched to a gene: 14. Germline V gene lookup returns CDR1 SGHNT and CDR2 YENEEA. CDR3 length: 17 residues.

This clone was seen only a few times. The chain combines TRBV19 with TRBJ1-6; D gene uncertain. V was trimmed by 4 bases and J by 9 bases, leaving 13 bases between them. Germline V gene lookup returns CDR1 LNHDA and CDR2 SQIVND (reference sequence). The CDR3 runs to 14 residues. This chain's CDR3 is CASSTGRQPSPLHF. DNA of the CDR3: TGTGCCAGTAGTACCGGCAGACAACCTTCACCCCTCCACTTT.

This clone was recorded only once. The V gene is TRBV6-5, the J gene TRBJ1-2; 11 bases are shared with TRBD1. Trimming removed 4 bases from V and 9 bases from J; junction bases left unmatched: 10. Germline V gene data show CDR1 as MNHEY and CDR2 as SVGAGI. The CDR3 sequence is 15 residues long. The CDR3 DNA is TGTGCCAGCAGTTGGGAGGCCGGGACAGGGGGGAGCTACACCTTC. Its protein is CASSWEAGTGGSYTF.

The chain has TRBV2 and TRBJ2-7, with D tentatively TRBD2 (5 bases). This CDR3 comprises 14 residues. CDR1 and CDR2 from the germline V gene are SNHLY and FYNNEI. Trimming pared 4 bases from V and 2 bases from J, leaving 12 bases between. The CDR3 protein is CASSARLSPYEQYF. CDR3 bases: TGTGCCAGCAGTGCTCGACTATCCCCCTACGAGCAGTACTTC. The entire variable domain, with the rest obtained from reference TRBV2 and TRBJ2-7, is as follows: EPEVTQTPSHQVTQMGQEVILRCVPISNHLYFYWYRQILGQKVEFLVSFYNNEISEKSEIFDDQFSVERPDGSNFTLKIRSTKLEDSAMYFCASSARLSPYEQYFGPGTRLTVT.

The chain recombines TRBV7-9 with TRBJ2-3; 8 nucleotides match TRBD1. V lost 3 bases to trimming and J lost 0 bases; unmatched junction nucleotides: 5. Germline assignment: CDR1 SEHNR and CDR2 FQNEAQ (reference sequence). The CDR3 runs 16 residues. CDR3 coding DNA: TGTGCCAGCAGCTTCCGGACAGGGTATAGCACAGATACGCAGTATTTT. Amino acids: CASSFRTGYSTDTQYF.

The chain joins TRBV27 to TRBJ1-1; 8 bases fit TRBD1. With V trimmed by 7 bases and J by 8 bases, 12 bases remained unmatched. Germline CDR1 MNHEY, CDR2 SMNVEV (reference sequence). CDR3 size: 14 residues. This CDR3 is CASIPTTGGAEAFF. CDR3 nucleotides: TGTGCCAGCATCCCCACTACAGGGGGGGCCGAAGCTTTCTTT.

V is TRBV19 and J is TRBJ1-1, with 9 bases fitting TRBD1. The V and J ends lost 6 bases and 3 bases, in that order; junction bases with no gene match: 8. The CDR3 covers 15 residues. Per the germline V gene, CDR1 is LNHDA and CDR2 is SQIVND (reference sequence). Here the CDR3 DNA reads TGTGCCAGTAGCCTACAGGGGGCTGGGGACACTGAAGCTTTCTTT. Translation gives CASSLQGAGDTEAFF. Looking up the rest from reference TRBV19 and TRBJ1-1 gives the full variable domain: DGGITQSPKYLFRKEGQNVTLSCEQNLNHDAMYWYRQDPGQGLRLIYYSQIVNDFQKGDIAEGYSVSREKKESFPLTVTSAQKNPTAFYLCASSLQGAGDTEAFFGQGTRLTVV.

The chain has TRBV7-9 and TRBJ2-3; 9 nucleotides line up with TRBD2. Germline CDR1 and CDR2: SEHNR and FQNEAQ (reference sequence). V shed 5 bases and J 0 bases; nucleotides not matched to a gene: 3. The CDR3 sequence is 15 residues long. The CDR3, as DNA: TGTGCCAGCAGCCAGGGACTAGCTAGCACAGATACGCAGTATTTT. This sequence encodes CASSQGLASTDTQYF.

This clone was seen just once. The chain joins TRBV29-1 to TRBJ2-7, with D possibly matching TRBD1 (5 bases). Germline CDR1 SQVTM, CDR2 ANQGSEA. The CDR3 has 15 residues. V was pared by 6 bases and J by 1 base, with 19 bases between. The CDR3 reads CSVVMGYRNSYEQYF. CDR3 DNA: TGCAGCGTGGTTATGGGCTACAGGAATTCCTACGAGCAGTACTTC.

V is TRBV5-1 and J is TRBJ1-1; 10 nucleotides agree with TRBD1. Looked up from germline, CDR1 is SGHRS and CDR2 is YFSETQ. The CDR3 totals 16 residues. Losses at the gene ends were 4 bases for V and 3 bases for J; bases not matched to a gene: 9. The CDR3 protein is CASSPRDRGFHTEAFF. The CDR3 nucleotides are TGCGCCAGCAGCCCCCGGGACAGGGGTTTTCACACTGAAGCTTTCTTT.

CDR3 loop: CASTTQRTGRYEQYF. CDR3 DNA sequence: TGTGCCAGCACAACTCAAAGGACAGGTCGCTACGAGCAGTACTTC. The V call is TRBV28, the J call TRBJ2-7; TRBD1 agrees at 7 bases. The CDR3 is made up of 15 amino acids. Germline V CDR1 and CDR2: MDHEN, SYDVKM. Losses at the gene ends were 7 bases for V and 3 bases for J; bases not matched to a gene: 12.

This chain connects TRBV28 to TRBJ2-3, with D possibly matching TRBD2 (5 bases). Germline CDR1 MDHEN, CDR2 SYDVKM. CDR3 length: 16 residues. The V and J ends lost 2 bases and 6 bases respectively, with 18 bases between them. The CDR3, as DNA: TGTGCCAGCAGTTTAAGGTCCGGAGGTACCACTGATACGCAGTATTTT. It specifies CASSLRSGGTTDTQYF.

J is TRBJ1-2 and V is TRBV5-6; the match to TRBD1 covers 11 bases. Germline assignment: CDR1 SGHDT and CDR2 YYEEEE. The CDR3 contains 18 residues. V lost 4 bases and J lost 3; bases outside the gene matches: 14. The CDR3 DNA follows: TGTGCCAGCAGCCTTGTAGTGGGACAGGGGGTAATGGACTATGGCTACACCTTC. Translated: CASSLVVGQGVMDYGYTF.

The chain has TRBV28 and TRBJ2-1; 9 nucleotides align to TRBD1. Per the germline V gene, CDR1 is MDHEN and CDR2 is SYDVKM. With V trimmed by 7 bases and J by 8 bases, 12 bases remained unmatched. The CDR3 contains 15 residues. In DNA, the CDR3 is TGTGCCAGCAAGGGGATTGGACAGGGGCGGGATGAGCAGTTCTTC. Translating gives CASKGIGQGRDEQFF.

This chain connects TRBV11-2 to TRBJ2-5, with TRBD2 as a possible D gene (5 bases). Deletions cut 1 base from V and 5 bases from J, with 14 bases between. Germline V lookup: CDR1 SGHAT, CDR2 FQNNGV. The CDR3 length is 15 residues. As DNA, the CDR3 is TGTGCCAGCAGCTTAGGGGGTGGGGAGTTGGAGACCCAGTACTTC. This sequence encodes CASSLGGGELETQYF.

The chain recombines TRBV4-1 with TRBJ1-1; D is unresolved. V shed 6 bases and J shed 7 bases, with 12 bases lying between them. The CDR3 loop spans 12 amino acids. Germline values: CDR1 MGHRA, CDR2 YSYEKL. CDR3 protein: CASRAPSGEAFF. The CDR3 DNA is TGCGCCAGCAGAGCCCCATCGGGTGAAGCTTTCTTT.